This T cell receptor (beta chain) was obtained from a study of molecular identifiers for immune sequencing clone quantification. Broader study findings: Clones that had above 20 RNA copies took up over 98% of effector molecules but under 1% in naive cells.

Researchers sorted naive CD8 T cells as cells that were CD8+CD4-CCR7+CD45RA+. Methods described previously, with TCR primers listed, were used for bulk TCR libraries. A single record per CDR3 protein comes from TCRdb applying MiXCR to the PCR reads. The repertoire has approximately 550,000 distinct CDR3 sequences, about 22% of them found once; the top ten carry around 0.84%. A single count supports this clonotype. No antigen is known for it. This clonotype was obtained from a human donor in good health. Some libraries in this study had Jurkat cell RNA spiked in. The sample was naive CD8+ T cells from blood, with Jurkat cell RNA spiked in. Subset noted: FACS-sorted CD8+CD4-CCR7+CD45RA+ naive T cells.

The DNA of the CDR3 is TGTGCCAGCAGTCCGACAGGCGGGGGGGGAAGACTGTTTTTT. As protein: CASSPTGGGGRLFF. This chain uses TRBV2 with TRBJ1-4; D perhaps matches TRBD1 (6 bases). Germline V gene data show CDR1 as SNHLY and CDR2 as FYNNEI. This CDR3 comprises 14 residues. V was pared by 5 bases and J by 13 bases, with 20 bases between.